This T cell receptor (beta chain) was sequenced in a study of blood T cells in healthy people across ages (dated by TCRdb to between 2014 and 2017). For the study in its entirety: In model experiments, roughly one uniquely barcoded TCR beta cDNA molecule per two T cells was captured by template switching. Age-related changes in TCR beta repertoire diversity were measured in the study by deep sequencing normalized with unique cDNA molecular identifiers. Four age groups were formed from the donors: young (average approximately 15 years), middle-aged (approximately 40), aged (about 68) and long-lived (more than 75). To avoid experimental bias, donors of different ages were randomly spread across the sequencing lanes. The study analyzed two additional independent replicas of 1 million unique cDNA reads from the same blood draw for two donors, one aged 18 to 29 and one aged 80 or older. General findings and caveats noted by the study authors: Estimates of total diversity from one million sequenced T cells were regarded as lower bounds and underestimates. The percentage of naive T cells measured by flow cytometry correlated strongly with observed TCR beta diversity. Donor CMV infection status was unknown, potentially confounding age-related changes in expanded clonotypes. Conclusive comparison of naive and antigen-experienced compartments was prevented by the profiling of bulk unsorted PBMCs. Observed TCR beta diversity per million T cells fell roughly linearly with age, and a significant reduction was already apparent by age around 36. Compared with the aged group, the long-lived group had more naive CD4+ T cells, fewer expanded clones and increased TCR diversity, suggesting age selection.

The receptor library was made with 5' RACE. The sample was run on an Illumina HiSeq 2500. The second PCR ran for roughly 6 to 11 cycles and used a J-beta primer mix along with a sample-barcoded 5' primer. A template-switch 5' adaptor carrying 12 random nucleotides introduced a unique molecular identifier onto each TCR beta cDNA molecule. At least 2.5 million CDR3-containing paired-end reads were obtained from each sample. The Mint cDNA synthesis kit, primed by a TRBC-specific oligonucleotide, was used to synthesize first-strand cDNA from all RNA. Following uracil-DNA glycosylase treatment, a first 18-cycle PCR with universal primers M1SS and BC2_uni_R was performed on all cDNA. On the authors' methods: For normalization, 1 million high-quality reads were randomly selected from each sample, with every read carrying a distinct molecular identifier. Instead of being binned into consensus sequences, reads with shared molecular identifiers were discarded. MiTCR, set to a Q25 quality threshold and the strictest error-elimination algorithm, was used for CDR3 identification, clonotype clustering and error correction. Lower-bound total TCR beta diversity was estimated with a nonparametric unseen species model using Euler transformation. In-frame beta chains were kept once TCRdb had trimmed the public reads at Q25 with fastp and called clones with MiXCR. Records with the same CDR3 protein are collapsed into one entry carrying the most frequent genes and DNA. The V and J calls shown here were made by TCRdb, not taken from the authors' results. The sample data list about 1.5 million distinct CDR3 sequences, and approximately 39% of these were observed just once. Jointly, the top ten make up approximately 4.1% of the sample.

The donors were 40 or so Caucasian individuals from Russia, aged roughly 6 to 100 years, who were systemically healthy. Ten milliliters of peripheral blood were collected from each donor into EDTA-treated Vacutainer tubes. Ficoll-Paque density-gradient centrifugation was used to isolate PBMCs, with at least 6.5 million obtained per sample. Trizol reagent was used to extract total RNA from PBMCs, with at least 6 micrograms per sample. The percentages of naive CD45RAhigh/CD27high T cells were determined by flow cytometry on a PBMC aliquot from every donor. CDR1 and CDR2 were assigned from the germline V gene as SGHRS and YFSETQ. Ends trimmed: V by 6 bases, J by 4 bases; bases unmatched to a gene: 9. CDR3 length: 15 amino acids, cysteine to phenylalanine. Only CDR3 DNA is held: 45 bases, read in frame from base 1. This clonotype was detected a few times. No cognate antigen has been identified for it. Per-nucleotide qualities are absent, and no much larger clonotype sits a single base away.

The specimen sequenced was blood. This sequence uses TRBV5-1 and TRBJ1-4, and 7 junctional nucleotides match TRBD1. This TCR was sampled from a woman aged 18 to 35 in good health. DNA sequence: TGCGCCAGCAAACCCCGACAGGGCGGTAATGAAAAACTGTTTTTT. Its amino acids are CASKPRQGGNEKLFF.